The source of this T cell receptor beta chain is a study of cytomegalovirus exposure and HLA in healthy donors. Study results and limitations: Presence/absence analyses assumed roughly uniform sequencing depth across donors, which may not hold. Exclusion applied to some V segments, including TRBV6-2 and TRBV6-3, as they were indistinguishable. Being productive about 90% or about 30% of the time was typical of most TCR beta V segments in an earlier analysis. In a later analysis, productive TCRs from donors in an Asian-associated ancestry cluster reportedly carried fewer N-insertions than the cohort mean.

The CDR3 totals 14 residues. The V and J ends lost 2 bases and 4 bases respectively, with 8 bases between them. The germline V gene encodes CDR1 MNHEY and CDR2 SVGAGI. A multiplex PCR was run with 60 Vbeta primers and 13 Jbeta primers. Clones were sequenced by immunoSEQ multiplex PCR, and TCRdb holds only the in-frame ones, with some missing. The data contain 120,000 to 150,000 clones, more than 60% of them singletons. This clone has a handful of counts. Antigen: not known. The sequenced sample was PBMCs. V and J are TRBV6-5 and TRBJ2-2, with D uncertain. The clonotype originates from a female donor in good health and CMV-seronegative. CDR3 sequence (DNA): TGTGCCAGCAGTTACGGGCAGTCCACCGGGGAGCTGTTTTTT. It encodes CASSYGQSTGELFF.